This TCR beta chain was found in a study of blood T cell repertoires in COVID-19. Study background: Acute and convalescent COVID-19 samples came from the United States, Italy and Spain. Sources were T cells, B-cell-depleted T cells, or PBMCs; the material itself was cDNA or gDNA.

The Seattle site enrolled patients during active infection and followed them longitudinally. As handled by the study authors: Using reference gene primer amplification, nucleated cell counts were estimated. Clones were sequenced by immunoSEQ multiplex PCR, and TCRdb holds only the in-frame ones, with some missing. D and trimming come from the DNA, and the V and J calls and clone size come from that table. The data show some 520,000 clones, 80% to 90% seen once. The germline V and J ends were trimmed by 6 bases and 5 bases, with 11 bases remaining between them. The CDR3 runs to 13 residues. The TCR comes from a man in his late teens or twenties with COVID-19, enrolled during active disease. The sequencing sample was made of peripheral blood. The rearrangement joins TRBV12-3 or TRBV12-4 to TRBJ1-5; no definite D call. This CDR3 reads CASRQRGDQPQHF. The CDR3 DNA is TGTGCCAGCAGGCAGCGAGGAGATCAGCCCCAGCATTTT.